The clone carrying this T cell receptor (beta chain) appeared a few times. The antigen remains unidentified. Amplified TCR beta CDR3 regions came from RNA transcripts. HTBI primers drove first-round RT-PCR of the TCR CDR3. TCRdb passed the multiplex PCR reads through MiXCR, listing each CDR3 protein once. The sample has 550,000 to 800,000 distinct CDR3 sequences, around 15% seen once. The data belong to a study of T cells in Graves' hyperthyroidism and ophthalmopathy. Study context: At initial diagnosis, before any treatment had begun, peripheral blood was obtained. Study-wide findings and caveats: Ophthalmopathy was separated from stable hyperthyroidism by a 13 V-J model.

Patients counted as stable if ophthalmopathy did not develop within 18 months. Uncontrolled infection, other autoimmune disease, pregnancy or lactation led to exclusion. Looked up from germline, CDR1 is KGHSH and CDR2 is LQKENI. The V and J ends lost 1 base and 4 bases respectively, with 19 bases between them. There are 17 residues in the CDR3. Sequences were obtained from blood. This chain joins TRBV18 and TRBJ2-5, with D possibly TRBD1 on 5 matching bases. The sequence was collected from a man in his late teens or twenties with Graves' hyperthyroidism. Here the CDR3 reads CASSPQDKTVASETQYF. DNA for the CDR3: TGTGCCAGCTCACCACAGGACAAGACCGTGGCTTCAGAGACCCAGTACTTC.